Presented here are 19 T cell receptor beta chains from one specimen sequenced in a study of Ad26.COV2.S vaccination and SARS-CoV-2 variants. The repertoire was sequenced with immunoSEQ multiplex PCR; TCRdb's copy has only in-frame clones and lacks some. The sample yields 300,000 to 350,000 clones, around nine tenths seen once. Indicated treatment: some 20 received Ad26.COV2.S at low or high dose, single or two shots; 5 received placebo; per-sample allocation not given. Vaccine and placebo recipients were sampled on day 63 after the first injection. The sample in question was peripheral blood, obtained in a trial of Ad26.COV2.S vaccine versus placebo. Source of these receptors: a person between 18 and 65 years old who received the Ad26.COV2.S COVID-19 vaccine or a placebo.

The CDR3 is CASSGRTFQETQYF. The CDR3 nucleotides read TGTGCCAGCAGCGGACGGACTTTCCAAGAGACCCAGTACTTC. This chain connects TRBV3-1 (or the pseudogene TRBV3-2) to TRBJ2-5; TRBD2 is a possible D gene (5 bases). Germline lookup yields CDR1 LGHDT and CDR2 YNNKEL (reference sequence). V dropped 5 bases and J dropped 1 base, with 11 bases sitting between them. CDR3 size: 14 residues.

V gene TRBV5-5 combines with J gene TRBJ2-2; TRBD2 aligns across 8 bases. V shed 4 bases, J shed 3 bases, and the junction held 11 bases outside the gene matches. The V gene's germline CDR1 is SGHKS and CDR2 YYEKEE (reference sequence). The CDR3 totals 17 residues. The CDR3 protein is CASSRGGAGGYTGELFF. The DNA for the CDR3 is TGTGCCAGCAGCCGCGGTGGGGCGGGAGGTTACACCGGGGAGCTGTTTTTT.

The chain couples TRBV11-2 to TRBJ2-7; 7 nucleotides line up with TRBD1. This CDR3 is 12 amino acids long. V was pared by 7 bases and J by 2 bases, with 2 bases of the junction left unmatched. The germline gives CDR1 SGHAT, CDR2 FQNNGV. The DNA of the CDR3 is TGTGCCAGCACCACAGGGGCCTACGAGCAGTACTTC. It specifies CASTTGAYEQYF.

Worth noting for this clone: The sample contains more than one DNA sequence encoding this CDR3. This sequence joins TRBV7-2 and TRBJ1-4, with 7 bases matching TRBD1. Germline V gene lookup returns CDR1 SGHTA and CDR2 FQGNSA. This CDR3 comprises 15 residues. V was clipped by 5 bases and J by 3 bases; unmatched bases: 6. The CDR3 sequence: CASSLRTGSNEKLFF. The CDR3 coding sequence is TGTGCCAGCAGCCTTCGGACAGGCTCTAATGAAAAACTGTTTTTT.

The rearrangement uses TRBV11-2 and TRBJ1-4; the match to TRBD1 covers 8 bases. This CDR3 region has 15 residues. Looked up from germline, CDR1 is SGHAT and CDR2 is FQNNGV. Trimming cost V 5 bases and J 6 bases; bases outside gene matches: 8. CDR3 in DNA: TGTGCCAGCAGCCCATCACAGGGGGTGTATGAAAAACTGTTTTTT. Its translation is CASSPSQGVYEKLFF.

This chain uses TRBV28 with TRBJ1-6; 9 bases line up with TRBD1. V shed 8 bases, J shed 10 bases, and the junction held 6 bases outside the gene matches. Per germline, CDR1 MDHEN and CDR2 SYDVKM. The CDR3 is 13 residues long. CDR3 sequence (DNA): TGTGCCAGCGGAACAGGGGGCCGATCACCCCTCCACTTT. The encoded protein is CASGTGGRSPLHF.

The CDR3: CASSRLPGNTEAFF. CDR3 coding DNA: TGTGCCAGCAGCCGTCTCCCAGGGAACACTGAAGCTTTCTTT. The rearrangement links TRBV14 to TRBJ1-1; D remains unclear. CDR1 is SGHDN, CDR2 FVKESK, per germline. CDR3 length: 14 residues. V was clipped by 4 bases and J by 1 base, with 10 bases between them.

The V call is TRBV9, the J call TRBJ1-2; D is unclear. V was pared by 0 bases and J by 5 bases, with 11 bases between. This CDR3 has 14 amino acids. Per the germline V gene, CDR1 is SGDLS and CDR2 is YYNGEE. In DNA form, the CDR3 reads TGTGCCAGCAGCGTAGGGGATCAGGCTTATGGCTACACCTTC. Amino acids: CASSVGDQAYGYTF.

As to this clone: This same CDR3 is encoded by further DNA sequences in the sample. The V call is TRBV15, the J call TRBJ1-5; D remains unclear. Germline-derived CDR1 and CDR2 are LNHNV and YYDKDF (reference sequence). The V and J ends lost 3 bases and 3 bases respectively, with 3 bases between them. The CDR3 totals 12 residues. CDR3 residues: CATSRANQPQHF. DNA of the CDR3: TGTGCCACCAGCAGGGCCAATCAGCCCCAGCATTTT.

The rearrangement uses TRBV11-2 and TRBJ2-5; 14 bases align to TRBD2. V lost 3 bases and J lost 4; bases outside the gene matches: 7. The V gene's germline CDR1 is SGHAT and CDR2 FQNNGV. The CDR3 extends over 17 amino acids. The CDR3 coding sequence is TGTGCCAGCAGCTTGGGGATCGGGACTAGCGGGAGAGAGACCCAGTACTTC. This codes for CASSLGIGTSGRETQYF.

The chain links TRBV2 to TRBJ1-5, with D unresolved. Trimming left V 5 bases short and J 0 bases short, with 8 bases between. The CDR3 extends over 14 amino acids. Germline CDR1 reads SNHLY; CDR2 reads FYNNEI. The CDR3 reads CASSRFYSNQPQHF. CDR3 DNA: TGTGCCAGCAGTCGATTCTATAGCAATCAGCCCCAGCATTTT.

The chain carries TRBV7-9 and TRBJ1-2, with 7 bases matching TRBD1. CDR3 length equals 16 residues. The germline V gene has CDR1 SEHNR and CDR2 FQNEAQ (reference sequence). With V trimmed by 3 bases and J by 3 bases, 10 bases remained unmatched. This CDR3 is CASSFEFGTVDYGYTF. The CDR3, as DNA: TGTGCCAGCAGCTTCGAGTTCGGGACAGTTGACTATGGCTACACCTTC. Combining the CDR3 with reference TRBV7-9 and TRBJ1-2 gives the whole variable domain DTGVSQNPRHKITKRGQNVTFRCDPISEHNRLYWYRQTLGQGPEFLTYFQNEAQLEKSRLLSDRFSAERPKGSFSTLEIQRTEQGDSAMYLCASSFEFGTVDYGYTFGSGTRLTVV.

The chain is built from TRBV19 and TRBJ1-1, with D perhaps TRBD1 (6 bases). The germline V and J ends were trimmed by 7 bases and 0 bases, with 15 bases remaining between them. CDR1 LNHDA and CDR2 SQIVND come from the germline V gene (reference sequence). This CDR3 contains 15 residues. As DNA, the CDR3 is TGTGCCAGTATGGGGTGGGGGGCCTTGAACACTGAAGCTTTCTTT. It yields the protein CASMGWGALNTEAFF.

The V and J genes are TRBV19 and TRBJ2-3, with 9 bases lining up with TRBD1. The trim removed 10 bases at V and 2 bases at J, leaving 4 bases unmatched. In germline, CDR1 is LNHDA, CDR2 SQIVND (reference sequence). The CDR3 has 13 amino acids. CDR3 nucleotides: TGTGCCACAGGACAGGGGTACACAGATACGCAGTATTTT. It yields the protein CATGQGYTDTQYF.

This chain connects TRBV18 to TRBJ1-4; the D is unclear. Trimming stripped 2 bases from V and 2 bases from J, with 9 bases between. The CDR3 loop spans 15 amino acids. CDR1 is KGHSH and CDR2 is LQKENI in the germline V gene. The CDR3 loop is CASSPERATNEKLFF. CDR3 bases: TGTGCCAGCTCACCAGAACGGGCGACTAATGAAAAACTGTTTTTT.

In DNA, the CDR3 is TGTGCCAGCAGTTCATCCGGGACTAGCGGGTATTCCTCCTACGAGCAGTACTTC. It codes for CASSSSGTSGYSSYEQYF. J is TRBJ2-7 and V is TRBV2; 12 bases align to TRBD2. Germline lookup yields CDR1 SNHLY and CDR2 FYNNEI. Trimming cost V 5 bases and J 0 bases; bases outside gene matches: 11. The CDR3 has 18 residues.

The chain combines TRBV5-8 with TRBJ1-1, with unresolved D. Trimming pared 0 bases from V and 4 bases from J, leaving 13 bases between. The germline CDR1 and CDR2 sequences are SGHTS and YDEGEE. The CDR3 runs to 15 residues. The CDR3 DNA reads TGTGCCAGCAGCTTGGCGACTTCGGTAGGCACTGAAGCTTTCTTT. It is translated as CASSLATSVGTEAFF.

The V and J genes are TRBV3-1 (or the pseudogene TRBV3-2) and TRBJ1-5; D unclear. V lost 3 bases and J 0 bases, leaving 12 bases between the germline ends. CDR3 length: 16 residues. Germline lookup yields CDR1 LGHDT and CDR2 YNNKEL (reference sequence). In nucleotides, the CDR3 is TGTGCCAGCAGCCAGTCTGGGCACACTAGCAATCAGCCCCAGCATTTT. Residues: CASSQSGHTSNQPQHF.

V and J are TRBV19 and TRBJ2-1, with D perhaps matching TRBD1 (6 bases). The germline V gene has CDR1 LNHDA and CDR2 SQIVND (reference sequence). The CDR3 consists of 13 residues. V dropped 5 bases and J dropped 5 bases, with 10 bases sitting between them. This CDR3 reads CASSLGQNNEQFF. The CDR3 DNA follows: TGTGCCAGTAGTTTAGGACAGAACAATGAGCAGTTCTTC.